The source of this T cell receptor (beta chain) is a study of resident and recirculating memory T cells in vitiligo. This CDR3 has 16 residues. Profiling relied on immunoSEQ multiplex PCR, and the TCRdb table lists in-frame clones only, not all of them. The sample holds roughly 80,000 clones, around 90% seen once. Patients' lesions had not changed for the previous 6 months. The clonotype was recovered from a male donor with vitiligo. Material: blood. The chain links TRBV21-1 to TRBJ1-5; the table's D call of TRBD1 was not tested on the DNA. TRBV21-1 has pseudogene status. The CDR3, as DNA: TGTGCCAGCAGCACAGACCCCGGGACAGGGGGTCAGCCCCAGCATTTT. Translation: CASSTDPGTGGQPQHF.